The 23 T cell receptor beta chains listed next were all sequenced from one sample in a study of OX40 agonist ivuxolimab in advanced cancers. Profiling relied on immunoSEQ multiplex PCR, and the TCRdb table lists in-frame clones only, not all of them. Of 75,000 to 100,000 clones listed, roughly 90% were seen once; the top ten hold about 3.4%. The specimen comprised CD4+ or CD8+ T cells sorted from blood, sampled in a trial of the OX40 agonist ivuxolimab. The source of these receptors is an adult with an advanced solid tumor such as melanoma, head and neck, liver or kidney cancer.

This clone came up a few times. This chain links TRBV9 with TRBJ1-1; D possibly corresponds to TRBD1 (6 bases). The CDR3 sequence is 15 residues long. Germline V CDR1 and CDR2: SGDLS, YYNGEE. V lost 0 bases and J lost 5, with 14 bases in between. The CDR3 here is CASSVATGGWTEAFF. The DNA of the CDR3 is TGTGCCAGCAGCGTAGCTACGGGGGGCTGGACTGAAGCTTTCTTT.

V gene TRBV4-1 combines with J gene TRBJ2-1, with TRBD1 identical over 8 bases. The trim removed 5 bases at V and 4 bases at J, leaving 7 bases unmatched. The germline V gene has CDR1 MGHRA and CDR2 YSYEKL. The CDR3 spans 15 residues. CDR3 amino acids: CASSSNTGGYNEQFF. The CDR3 nucleotides read TGCGCCAGCAGCTCTAACACAGGGGGGTACAATGAGCAGTTCTTC.

CDR3 sequence: CASSSDGVRAFF. The CDR3 DNA follows: TGCGCCAGCAGCTCGGACGGGGTGAGGGCTTTCTTT. The chain carries TRBV5-1 and TRBJ1-1; D is unresolved. The CDR3 runs 12 residues. V was trimmed by 3 bases and J by 11 bases, leaving 14 bases between them. Germline CDR1 SGHRS, CDR2 YFSETQ.

The chain recombines TRBV7-8 with TRBJ2-7; no clear D. The CDR3 has 12 residues. The germline CDR1 and CDR2 sequences are SGHVS and FQNEAQ. Trimming removed 1 base from V and 0 bases from J, with 1 base in between. The CDR3, as DNA: TGTGCCAGCAGCTTAGGCTCCTACGAGCAGTACTTC. It translates to CASSLGSYEQYF. The full variable domain, completed using reference TRBV7-8 and TRBJ2-7, is GAGVSQSPRYKVAKRGQDVALRCDPISGHVSLFWYQQALGQGPEFLTYFQNEAQLDKSGLPSDRFFAERPEGSVSTLKIQRTQQEDSAVYLCASSLGSYEQYFGPGTRLTVT.

This clone was observed a few times. The V gene is TRBV13, the J gene TRBJ1-2; no clear D gene. Trimming took 4 bases from V and 6 from J, leaving 9 bases between them. The germline V gene encodes CDR1 PRHDT and CDR2 FYEKMQ (reference sequence). The CDR3 runs to 12 residues. CDR3 DNA sequence: TGTGCCAGCAGCTCCAGGCTGGATGGCTACACCTTC. As protein: CASSSRLDGYTF.

This chain connects TRBV9 to TRBJ2-3; perhaps D is TRBD1 or TRBD2 (5 bases each). The CDR3 has 19 residues. V dropped 0 bases and J dropped 2 bases, with 22 bases sitting between them. The germline gives CDR1 SGDLS, CDR2 YYNGEE. As DNA, the CDR3 is TGTGCCAGCAGCGTAGCTGGATTTGACGGGACCCCCGACACAGATACGCAGTATTTT. Protein sequence: CASSVAGFDGTPDTDTQYF.

As DNA, the CDR3 is TGCGCCAGCAGCCAAGACTCTCTCAATGAGCAGTTCTTC. This sequence encodes CASSQDSLNEQFF. The V call is TRBV4-3, the J call TRBJ2-1; D gene ambiguous. The CDR3 loop spans 13 amino acids. Germline V gene lookup returns CDR1 LGHNA and CDR2 YSLEER. V lost 0 bases to trimming and J lost 6 bases, with 6 bases between them.

V and J are TRBV7-9 and TRBJ2-3; possibly TRBD1 for D (6 bases). V lost 6 bases and J 5 bases, leaving 9 bases between the germline ends. The CDR3 is 12 residues long. Germline V gene data show CDR1 as SEHNR and CDR2 as FQNEAQ (reference sequence). The CDR3 sequence is CASRRGKDTQYF. CDR3 DNA sequence: TGTGCCAGCAGAAGGGGGAAAGATACGCAGTATTTT.

This clone appeared once. The V and J genes are TRBV6-1 and TRBJ2-1; no clear D. V gave up 7 bases and J gave up 7 bases, with 8 bases separating them. Germline V CDR1 and CDR2: MNHNS, SASEGT. The CDR3 is made up of 11 amino acids. The CDR3 DNA follows: TGTGCCAGCATACAAGGTAATGAGCAGTTCTTC. Protein: CASIQGNEQFF.

The CDR3 DNA sequence: TGTGCCAGTAGTGCCCCCTCGTACCCGCCGGCTAATGAAAAACTGTTTTTT. Translated: CASSAPSYPPANEKLFF. This chain links TRBV19 with TRBJ1-4; D not certain. V lost 5 bases to trimming and J lost 3 bases, with 19 bases between them. The CDR3 is made up of 17 amino acids. Germline values: CDR1 LNHDA, CDR2 SQIVND (reference sequence).

The gene calls are TRBV5-6 and TRBJ1-2; D is undetermined. Germline V lookup: CDR1 SGHDT, CDR2 YYEEEE. Between the trimmed V and J ends, which lost 0 bases and 6 bases, there was a span of 9 bases. The CDR3 spans 13 residues. The CDR3 loop reads CASSLDPADGYTF. The CDR3 DNA reads as TGTGCCAGCAGCTTGGATCCGGCGGATGGCTACACCTTC.

The rearrangement links TRBV27 to TRBJ2-6, with TRBD1 matching over 10 bases. After removal of 2 bases from V and 0 bases from J, the junction contained 7 bases not matched to a gene. The CDR3 is made up of 19 amino acids. Germline-derived CDR1 and CDR2 are MNHEY and SMNVEV (reference sequence). This chain's CDR3 is CASSLTGQGFISGANVLTF. CDR3 in DNA: TGTGCCAGCAGTTTAACGGGACAGGGGTTTATCTCTGGGGCCAACGTCCTGACTTTC.

This clone showed up just once. The rearrangement links TRBV9 to TRBJ2-3; perhaps TRBD1 as D (6 bases). The germline V gene encodes CDR1 SGDLS and CDR2 YYNGEE. CDR3 length: 15 amino acids. The V end was cut by 0 bases, the J end by 4 bases, with 12 bases between. The CDR3 sequence is CASSVGTGFADTQYF. DNA of the CDR3: TGTGCCAGCAGCGTAGGTACAGGGTTCGCAGATACGCAGTATTTT.

V is TRBV13 and J is TRBJ2-1; D is perhaps TRBD1 (5 bases). Trimming stripped 2 bases from V and 8 bases from J, with 10 bases between. Germline CDR1 is PRHDT and CDR2 is FYEKMQ (reference sequence). The CDR3 has 13 residues. In DNA form, the CDR3 reads TGTGCCAGCAGCTTACAGGGCGAAGATGAGCAGTTCTTC. This codes for CASSLQGEDEQFF. The complete variable domain, with remaining parts taken from reference TRBV13 and TRBJ2-1, reads AAGVIQSPRHLIKEKRETATLKCYPIPRHDTVYWYQQGPGQDPQFLISFYEKMQSDKGSIPDRFSAQQFSDYHSELNMSSLELGDSALYFCASSLQGEDEQFFGPGTRLTVL.

The sample holds one count of this clone. The chain couples TRBV13 to TRBJ2-7; 8 nucleotides match TRBD1. This CDR3 comprises 12 residues. Germline trimming cut 7 bases from V and 6 bases from J; bases unmatched to any gene: 5. Germline CDR1 reads PRHDT; CDR2 reads FYEKMQ (reference sequence). CDR3 nucleotide sequence: TGTGCCAGCAATACCGACAGGGGCGAGCAGTACTTC. Protein sequence: CASNTDRGEQYF.

Here the CDR3 DNA reads TGCGCCAGCAGCCAAGAAGGGGCGACTAATGAAAAACTGTTTTTT. Encoded protein: CASSQEGATNEKLFF. The genes are TRBV4-1 and TRBJ1-4; D perhaps matches TRBD1 (5 bases). Trimming took off 0 bases at V and 2 bases at J, with 7 bases between the two ends. Germline loops: CDR1 MGHRA, CDR2 YSYEKL. The CDR3 has 15 residues.

The V and J genes are TRBV7-6 and TRBJ1-4, with 7 bases identical to TRBD1. This CDR3 region has 14 residues. The J segment lost 8 bases and the V segment lost 6 bases, leaving 9 bases of the junction unmatched. The V gene's germline CDR1 is SGHVS and CDR2 FNYEAQ. The CDR3 sequence is CASSSRDRDEKLFF. CDR3 bases: TGTGCCAGCAGTTCCCGGGACAGAGACGAAAAACTGTTTTTT.

This rearrangement joins TRBV5-6 to TRBJ1-2; no reliable D call. Germline assignment: CDR1 SGHDT and CDR2 YYEEEE. CDR3 length: 11 residues. Trimming took off 2 bases at V and 4 bases at J, with 3 bases between the two ends. CDR3 coding DNA: TGTGCCAGCAGCTTCGCCTATGGCTACACCTTC. Amino acid sequence: CASSFAYGYTF.

The V call is TRBV19, the J call TRBJ2-7; 8 nucleotides agree with TRBD1. The CDR3 has 13 amino acids. The V gene's germline CDR1 is LNHDA and CDR2 SQIVND (reference sequence). The ends lost 3 bases at V and 6 bases at J; junction bases unmatched: 4. CDR3 loop: CASSIGDRSEQYF. CDR3 DNA: TGTGCCAGTAGTATCGGGGACAGGTCCGAGCAGTACTTC.

This clone showed up just a few times. This CDR3 is CASSHQTGVYSPLHF. CDR3 coding DNA: TGCGCCAGCAGTCATCAAACAGGGGTCTATTCACCCCTCCACTTT. The chain has TRBV23-1 and TRBJ1-6; TRBD1 aligns across 7 bases. TRBV23-1 has ORF status, its function being uncertain. The trim removed 3 bases at V and 8 bases at J, leaving 7 bases unmatched. The CDR3 is 15 residues long.

A single count supports this clone. The CDR3 here is CASSRGLAATYNEQFF. Written as DNA, the CDR3 is TGTGCCAGCAGCCGGGGACTAGCGGCCACCTACAATGAGCAGTTCTTC. This chain links TRBV7-2 with TRBJ2-1; TRBD2 aligns across 11 bases. From germline, CDR1 is SGHTA and CDR2 FQGNSA. The CDR3 has 16 amino acids. V lost 5 bases and J lost 2; bases outside the gene matches: 5.

V gene TRBV25-1 combines with J gene TRBJ1-3, with unresolved D. This CDR3 contains 16 residues. CDR1 is MGHDK, CDR2 SYGVNS, per germline. Trimming left V 1 base short and J 0 bases short, with 10 bases between. The CDR3: CASSESERSSGNTIYF. CDR3 in DNA: TGTGCCAGCAGTGAATCGGAGAGAAGCTCTGGAAACACCATATATTTT.

V usage is TRBV27 and J usage is TRBJ1-4, with a tentative D call TRBD1 (6 bases). CDR3 length: 18 residues. Trimming shortened V by 1 base and J by 0 bases, and 15 bases separated the two germline ends. CDR1 MNHEY and CDR2 SMNVEV come from the germline V gene (reference sequence). The CDR3 protein is CASSLYGGEFSTNEKLFF. CDR3 nucleotides: TGTGCCAGCAGTTTATACGGGGGCGAATTTTCAACTAATGAAAAACTGTTTTTT.